These T cell receptor beta chains were read from a single sample in a study of T cells of healthy individuals. In TCRdb, the 5' RACE reads were re-called with MiXCR into one record per CDR3 protein. Of around 53,000 distinct CDR3 sequences listed, roughly 15% were seen once; the top ten hold about 16%. Receptors were obtained from a human donor in good health. Both conserved end residues are part of each CDR3. A D gene is named only where the DNA matches it firmly. Size values are once, few and many counts, or a class for expanded clones, and some rows have none.

TRBV19	TRBJ1-2	-	-	CASSIAQLYGYTF	TGTGCCAGTAGTATCGCACAGCTCTATGGCTACACCTTC
TRBV10-1	TRBJ2-2	TRBD1	many	CASSGALTGVNTGELFF	TGCGCCAGCAGTGGGGCCTTAACAGGGGTGAACACCGGGGAGCTGTTTTTT
TRBV24-1	TRBJ1-2	-	many	CATSDSTFGGRFYGYTF	TGTGCCACCAGTGACTCAACCTTTGGGGGACGGTTCTATGGCTACACCTTC
TRBV19	TRBJ2-5	-	few	CASTFPGGETQYF	TGTGCCAGTACTTTCCCCGGCGGGGAGACCCAGTACTTC
TRBV7-2	TRBJ1-2	-	-	CASSLGGQGSNYGYTF	TGTGCCAGCAGCTTAGGTGGGCAGGGTTCTAACTATGGCTACACCTTC
TRBV19	TRBJ2-1	TRBD2	-	CASSIAGGPNEQFF	TGTGCCAGTAGTATTGCGGGGGGGCCAAATGAGCAGTTCTTC
TRBV27	TRBJ2-2	-	-	CASRISAGLGTGELFF	TGTGCCAGCAGGATCTCAGCGGGTTTAGGCACCGGGGAGCTGTTTTTT
TRBV5-6	TRBJ2-5	TRBD2	many	CASSFIAGGLMETQYF	TGTGCCAGCAGCTTTATAGCGGGGGGGCTTATGGAGACCCAGTACTTC
TRBV19	TRBJ1-4	TRBD1	few	CASSMAGGDEKLFF	TGTGCCAGTAGTATGGCAGGGGGGGATGAAAAACTGTTTTTT
TRBV5-1	TRBJ1-3	TRBD1	few	CASSHGQGTSGNTIYF	TGCGCCAGCAGCCACGGACAGGGGACCTCTGGAAACACCATATATTTT
TRBV11-2	TRBJ2-3	-	many	CASSLTGNIFADTQYF	TGTGCCAGCAGCTTAACGGGAAATATCTTCGCAGATACGCAGTATTTT
TRBV30	TRBJ2-2	-	-	CAWTGAGDTGELFF	TGTGCCTGGACTGGGGCAGGAGACACCGGGGAGCTGTTTTTT
TRBV29-1	TRBJ1-2	-	many	CSVAAGGGGYTF	TGCAGCGTTGCCGCCGGGGGCGGTGGCTACACCTTC
TRBV7-9	TRBJ1-1	-	many	CASSSTPEAFF	TGTGCCAGCAGCTCCACACCTGAAGCTTTCTTT
TRBV13	TRBJ2-3	TRBD1	few	CASSQKGTETFTDTQYF	TGTGCCAGCAGCCAAAAAGGGACAGAGACCTTCACAGATACGCAGTATTTT
TRBV7-8	TRBJ1-2	TRBD1	-	CASSNRDRGFVGYTF	TGTGCCAGCAGCAACCGGGACAGGGGTTTTGTTGGCTACACCTTC
TRBV19	TRBJ2-2	TRBD2	-	CASRYRTSGRDGELFF	TGTGCCAGTAGATACAGGACTAGCGGGAGGGATGGGGAGCTGTTTTTT
TRBV18	TRBJ2-7	TRBD2	-	CASSPGLAGYEQYF	TGTGCCAGCTCACCGGGTCTAGCGGGCTACGAGCAGTACTTC
TRBV14	TRBJ2-1	TRBD2	many	CASSQDFRGGYLNRSYNEQFF	TGTGCCAGCAGCCAAGATTTCCGGGGAGGGTATTTAAATCGCTCCTACAATGAGCAGTTCTTC
TRBV4-2	TRBJ2-1	TRBD1	-	CASSRDRGPLNNEQFF	TGTGCCAGCAGTCGAGACAGGGGCCCTCTGAACAATGAGCAGTTCTTC
TRBV5-1	TRBJ2-1	TRBD2	few	CASSLAGGLYNEQFF	TGCGCCAGCAGCCTAGCGGGGGGCCTCTACAATGAGCAGTTCTTC
TRBV11-2	TRBJ2-5	-	few	CASSRSSPGAETQYF	TGTGCCAGCAGCCGAAGTAGTCCGGGGGCGGAGACCCAGTACTTC
TRBV6-2/TRBV6-3	TRBJ2-7	TRBD2	many	CASGREAYEQYF	TGTGCCAGCGGTCGGGAGGCCTACGAGCAGTACTTC
TRBV29-1	TRBJ2-7	TRBD1	-	CSVTDRGNSYEQYF	TGCAGCGTTACAGACAGGGGGAACTCCTACGAGCAGTACTTC
TRBV5-4	TRBJ2-3	TRBD2	-	CASSLLAEGPDTQYF	TGTGCCAGCAGCTTACTAGCGGAAGGGCCAGATACGCAGTATTTT